Listed below are T cell receptor beta chains from one sample, sequenced in a study of blood T cells in healthy people across ages. From the 5' RACE reads, TCRdb called clonotypes with MiXCR, one entry per CDR3 protein. The sample records about 1.7 million distinct CDR3 sequences, roughly 28% being singletons. The sequenced sample consisted of blood. Receptors originate from a woman in her 30s in good health. CDR3s include the opening cysteine and the closing phenylalanine or tryptophan. Each record gives: CDR3 protein, J gene, D gene, V gene. D genes are given only for firm matches.

CDR3 protein: CASSYGRWNTGELFF
J gene: TRBJ2-2
D gene: .
V gene: TRBV6-5

CDR3 protein: CASSSRGGPQETQYF
J gene: TRBJ2-5
D gene: TRBD2
V gene: TRBV5-1

CDR3 protein: CASGAGQGETQYF
J gene: TRBJ2-5
D gene: .
V gene: TRBV7-3

CDR3 protein: CASSLTNREQYF
J gene: TRBJ2-4
D gene: .
V gene: TRBV5-5

CDR3 protein: CSARDRVFNQPQHF
J gene: TRBJ1-5
D gene: .
V gene: TRBV20-1

CDR3 protein: CASSLELGGRGDTQYF
J gene: TRBJ2-3
D gene: TRBD2
V gene: TRBV7-8

CDR3 protein: CASRADRGRRGQETQYF
J gene: TRBJ2-5
D gene: TRBD1
V gene: TRBV6-6

CDR3 protein: CASSPSDPRPQHF
J gene: TRBJ1-5
D gene: .
V gene: TRBV12-3/TRBV12-4

CDR3 protein: CASSVGTSGIYEQYF
J gene: TRBJ2-7
D gene: TRBD2
V gene: TRBV9

CDR3 protein: CASSSGVRTEAFF
J gene: TRBJ1-1
D gene: .
V gene: TRBV6-1

CDR3 protein: CASGSNYNEQFF
J gene: TRBJ2-1
D gene: .
V gene: TRBV12-5

CDR3 protein: CASSQDRGRGHRYF
J gene: TRBJ2-7
D gene: TRBD1
V gene: TRBV4-3

CDR3 protein: CASSRGPGQGNQETQYF
J gene: TRBJ2-5
D gene: TRBD1
V gene: TRBV5-1

CDR3 protein: CASSQVRTNTEAFF
J gene: TRBJ1-1
D gene: .
V gene: TRBV7-9

CDR3 protein: CANSQSQGGRNEQYF
J gene: TRBJ2-7
D gene: .
V gene: TRBV7-2

CDR3 protein: CASSFYRQAGETQYF
J gene: TRBJ2-5
D gene: .
V gene: TRBV12-3/TRBV12-4

CDR3 protein: CASSLKRGGNSYNEQFF
J gene: TRBJ2-1
D gene: .
V gene: TRBV11-2

CDR3 protein: CASSLESSGRNEQFF
J gene: TRBJ2-1
D gene: TRBD2
V gene: TRBV5-1

CDR3 protein: CASLGTSGGPSIDTQYF
J gene: TRBJ2-3
D gene: TRBD2
V gene: TRBV6-6

CDR3 protein: CASSPGQGIASYNEQFF
J gene: TRBJ2-1
D gene: TRBD1
V gene: TRBV5-1

CDR3 protein: CASSCLSGNTEAFF
J gene: TRBJ1-1
D gene: .
V gene: TRBV28

CDR3 protein: CASSLRLAGTDTQYF
J gene: TRBJ2-3
D gene: .
V gene: TRBV7-2